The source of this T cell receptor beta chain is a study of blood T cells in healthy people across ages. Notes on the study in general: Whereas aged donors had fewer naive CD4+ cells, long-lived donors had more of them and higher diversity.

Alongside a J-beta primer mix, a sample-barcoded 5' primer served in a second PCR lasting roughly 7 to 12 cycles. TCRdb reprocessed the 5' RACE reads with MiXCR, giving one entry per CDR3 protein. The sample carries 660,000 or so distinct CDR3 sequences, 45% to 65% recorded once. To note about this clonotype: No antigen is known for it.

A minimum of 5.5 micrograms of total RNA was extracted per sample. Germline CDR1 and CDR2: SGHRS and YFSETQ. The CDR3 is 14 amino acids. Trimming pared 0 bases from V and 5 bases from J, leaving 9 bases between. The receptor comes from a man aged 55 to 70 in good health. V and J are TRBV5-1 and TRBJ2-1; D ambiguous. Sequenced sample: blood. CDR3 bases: TGCGCCAGCAGCTTGGAAGCTCCTAACAATGAGCAGTTCTTC. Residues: CASSLEAPNNEQFF.